This is a list of T cell receptor beta chains from one sample in a study of neurological immune-mediated disorders. Each CDR3 protein is one row after TCRdb ran MiXCR on the 5' RACE reads. Of about 71,000 distinct CDR3 sequences listed, around 15% are singletons. The material sequenced was PBMCs. These receptors were collected from a female donor with HTLV-1-associated myelopathy (HAM/TSP). Both conserved end residues are part of each CDR3. The D gene is left open where the match is weak. Expanded clones get a size class; other rows say once, few or many, or leave the size out.

TRBJ2-5 many TRBV28 NA CASSLGGDQYF TGTGCCAGCAGTTTAGGGGGCGACCAGTACTTC
TRBJ2-3 many TRBV6-2/TRBV6-3 NA CASGPRGTSTDTQYF TGTGCCAGCGGCCCGAGGGGGACTAGCACAGATACGCAGTATTTT
TRBJ2-6 NA TRBV5-6 NA CASSLGLSGSNVLTF TGTGCCAGCAGCTTGGGATTAAGCGGGTCCAACGTCCTAACTTTC
TRBJ2-3 many TRBV5-1 NA CASSLAVSTDTQYF TGCGCCAGCAGCTTGGCCGTTAGCACAGATACGCAGTATTTT
TRBJ2-2 NA TRBV5-1 TRBD1 CDSSPRGPSNTGELFF TGCGACAGTTCCCCCAGGGGGCCTTCAAACACCGGGGAGCTGTTTTTT
TRBJ2-5 many TRBV11-2 TRBD2 CASSFLPRGAAQSTQYF TGTGCCAGCAGCTTCCTACCGCGGGGGGCTGCCCAATCTACCCAGTACTTC
TRBJ2-3 many TRBV4-1 NA CASSRLPGRTDTQYF TGCGCCAGCAGTCGTCTTCCGGGTCGCACAGATACGCAGTATTTT
TRBJ2-5 NA TRBV5-1 NA CASRYSPGRTETQYF TGCGCCAGCAGGTATAGCCCCGGCAGGACGGAGACCCAGTACTTC
TRBJ2-3 NA TRBV20-1 TRBD2 CSARGLAPDTQYF TGCAGTGCTAGGGGACTAGCCCCAGATACGCAGTATTTT
TRBJ2-4 few TRBV11-2 TRBD1 CASSGTAVWKNIQYF TGTGCCAGCAGCGGGACAGCAGTTTGGAAAAACATTCAGTACTTC
TRBJ2-1 many TRBV20-1 NA CSASATRNNEQFF TGCAGTGCTAGCGCGACTAGGAACAATGAGCAGTTCTTC
TRBJ2-1 NA TRBV3-1 TRBD2 CASSQGELAQQFF TGTGCCAGCAGCCAAGGGGAACTAGCGCAGCAGTTCTTC
TRBJ1-2 many TRBV5-1 NA CASSLAGYDYGYTF TGCGCCAGCAGCTTGGCAGGGTACGACTATGGCTACACCTTC
TRBJ2-2 NA TRBV12-3/TRBV12-4 NA CASYRGTGELFF TGTGCCAGCTATCGGGGCACCGGGGAGCTGTTTTTT
TRBJ1-1 many TRBV12-3/TRBV12-4 NA CASSFTGINTEAFF TGTGCCAGCAGTTTTACCGGGATCAACACTGAAGCTTTCTTT
TRBJ2-7 many TRBV28 NA CASSPPRTYEQYF TGTGCCAGCAGCCCCCCCAGGACCTACGAGCAGTACTTC
TRBJ2-1 many TRBV7-3 TRBD1 CASGRQGGGVYEQFF TGTGCCAGCGGGCGACAGGGGGGAGGTGTCTATGAGCAGTTCTTC
TRBJ2-1 few TRBV20-1 NA CSARVPGPRSYNEQFF TGCAGTGCTAGAGTTCCGGGGCCGAGGTCCTACAATGAGCAGTTCTTC
TRBJ2-5 many TRBV5-1 NA CASRPGRGLHQETQYF TGCGCCAGCCGCCCCGGGCGGGGGCTCCACCAAGAGACCCAGTACTTC
TRBJ2-7 many TRBV11-2 NA CASSPQNKQYF TGTGCCAGCAGCCCACAGAATAAGCAGTACTTC
TRBJ1-2 many TRBV3-1 NA CASSQDRFQASYLGGYTF TGTGCCAGCAGCCAAGATCGGTTCCAGGCTTCCTATTTAGGGGGCTACACCTTC
TRBJ2-6 many TRBV7-6 TRBD1 CASSHTIGTASGANVLTF TGTGCCAGCAGCCATACTATAGGGACAGCCTCCGGGGCCAACGTCCTGACTTTC
TRBJ1-4 many TRBV6-5 NA CASSSLGMTPVEKLFF TGTGCCAGCAGTTCTTTAGGAATGACCCCGGTTGAAAAACTGTTTTTT
TRBJ2-1 few TRBV20-1 NA CSARGRAGRNEQFF TGCAGTGCTAGGGGCCGGGCAGGGAGAAATGAGCAGTTCTTC
TRBJ2-1 many TRBV5-1 NA CASSLGGMGTYNEQFF TGCGCCAGCAGCTTGGGGGGGATGGGGACCTACAATGAGCAGTTCTTC
TRBJ1-4 medium-sized TRBV10-2 NA CASGSLNANEKLFF TGCGCCAGCGGGTCCCTGAACGCTAATGAAAAACTGTTTTTT
TRBJ1-2 NA TRBV5-1 NA CASSLSVSPNYGYTF TGCGCCAGCAGCTTGTCGGTCAGCCCCAACTATGGCTACACCTTC
TRBJ2-5 NA TRBV21-1 NA CASSTPGTQYF TGTGCCAGCAGCACCCCCGGGACCCAGTACTTC